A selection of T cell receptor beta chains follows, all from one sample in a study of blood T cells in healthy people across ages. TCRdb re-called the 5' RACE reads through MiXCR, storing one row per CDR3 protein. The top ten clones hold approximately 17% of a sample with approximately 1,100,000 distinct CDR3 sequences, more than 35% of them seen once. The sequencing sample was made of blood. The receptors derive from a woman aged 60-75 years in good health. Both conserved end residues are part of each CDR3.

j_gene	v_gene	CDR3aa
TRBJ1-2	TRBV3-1	CASSQAPGQSNTF
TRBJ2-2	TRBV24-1	CATSDATRGPTGELFF
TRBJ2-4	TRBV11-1	CASSPGVVAKNIQYF
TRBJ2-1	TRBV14	CASSQEVGGLPYNEQFF
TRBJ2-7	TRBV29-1	CSVPGQGAGYEQYF
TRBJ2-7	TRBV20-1	CSARDRASGSIEQYF
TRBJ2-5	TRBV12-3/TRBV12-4	CASSVVQETQYF
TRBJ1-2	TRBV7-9	CASSSTGANYGYTF
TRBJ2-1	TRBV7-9	CASSQRELGMSEQFF
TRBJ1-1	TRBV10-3	CAISDSPHEAFF
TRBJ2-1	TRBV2	CASSEPVGVGEQFF
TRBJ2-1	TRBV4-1	CASSQGVASGVDEQFF
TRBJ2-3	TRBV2	CASRPPLVDQYF
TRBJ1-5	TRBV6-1	CASRKTGEGNQPQHF
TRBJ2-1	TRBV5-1	CASSLPRTWEQFF
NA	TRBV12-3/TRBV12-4	CASSSPSGTSGRRVKNIQYF
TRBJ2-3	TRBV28	CASRLSRGGTQYF
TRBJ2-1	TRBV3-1	CACTMSDGKPEQFF
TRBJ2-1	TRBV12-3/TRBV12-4	CASSLFSGTGFNEQFF
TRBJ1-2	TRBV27	CASSLRQGASGYTF
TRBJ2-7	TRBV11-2	CASSLFPGQGDYEQYF
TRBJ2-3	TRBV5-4	CASSFSSSDTQYF
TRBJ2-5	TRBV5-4	CASSPASRDEQYF
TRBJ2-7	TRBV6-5	CASRLAGGSSYEQYF
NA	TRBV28	CANRGTSGSIYEQYF
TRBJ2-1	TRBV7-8	CASSLRIGDWSGQFF
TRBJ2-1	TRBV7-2	CASSSQTSGYNEQFF
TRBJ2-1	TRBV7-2	CASARDSDEQFF
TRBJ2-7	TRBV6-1	CASSDVRVPGSHYNEQYF
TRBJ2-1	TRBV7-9	CASSSGQGPAYNEQFF
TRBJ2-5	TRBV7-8	CASSLAGWRLAGGSYQETQYF